This T cell receptor beta chain stems from a study of tumor-infiltrating lymphocytes in primary liver carcinoma. Study-wide points: Researchers report that only about 7-24% of top clones turned up in all five tumor regions.

Germline CDR1 is SGHAT and CDR2 is FQNNGV. The CDR3 length is 15 residues. Total RNA (around 500 ng) served as template for TCR beta cDNA synthesis primed by a constant-region primer. Each TCR beta library was derived from three nested multiplex PCR rounds that employed slightly modified ARM-PCR. Rounds one and two of PCR, each of around 9 cycles, were primed with TRBV1-TRBV30 forward primers and a C-beta reverse primer. A single record per CDR3 protein comes from TCRdb applying MiXCR to the multiplex PCR reads. The sample lists 95,000 to 100,000 distinct CDR3 sequences, 65% to 75% occurring once. Investigators took RNA and DNA out together from roughly 21-30 mg of unsorted bulk tissue. Cases comprised patients with primary liver carcinoma who received surgical resection. Patients were treatment-naive with chronic HBV infection. A note on this clonotype: Its antigen is as yet unknown. The final CDR3 position lacks the conserved phenylalanine or tryptophan, pointing to a likely read error.

The V and J genes are TRBV11-2 and TRBJ1-2; D not certain. The source is an older woman with primary liver carcinoma and hepatitis B virus infection. Sequencing input: liver tumor tissue from sampling region 2. The subset is: tumor region T2, inferior pole. In DNA form, the CDR3 reads TGTGCCAGGAGCTTATTGGGGAAAGCAAACTATGGCTACACCTTA. It specifies CARSLLGKANYGYTL.